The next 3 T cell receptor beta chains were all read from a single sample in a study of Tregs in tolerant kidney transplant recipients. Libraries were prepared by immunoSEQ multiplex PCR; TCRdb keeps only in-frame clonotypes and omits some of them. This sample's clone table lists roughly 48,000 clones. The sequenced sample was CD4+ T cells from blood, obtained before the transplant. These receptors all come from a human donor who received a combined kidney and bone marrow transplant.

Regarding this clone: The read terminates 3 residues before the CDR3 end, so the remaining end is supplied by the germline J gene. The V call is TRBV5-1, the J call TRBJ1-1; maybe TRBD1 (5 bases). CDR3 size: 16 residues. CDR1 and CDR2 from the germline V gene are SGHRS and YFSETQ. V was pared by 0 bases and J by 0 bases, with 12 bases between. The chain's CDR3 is CASSLANQGLNTEAFF. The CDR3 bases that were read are TGCGCCAGCAGCTTGGCTAACCAGGGATTGAACACTGAA. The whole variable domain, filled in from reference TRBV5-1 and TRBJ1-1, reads KAGVTQTPRYLIKTRGQQVTLSCSPISGHRSVSWYQQTPGQGLQFLFEYFSETQRNKGNFPGRFSGRQFSNSRSEMNVSTLELGDSALYLCASSLANQGLNTEAFFGQGTRLTVV.

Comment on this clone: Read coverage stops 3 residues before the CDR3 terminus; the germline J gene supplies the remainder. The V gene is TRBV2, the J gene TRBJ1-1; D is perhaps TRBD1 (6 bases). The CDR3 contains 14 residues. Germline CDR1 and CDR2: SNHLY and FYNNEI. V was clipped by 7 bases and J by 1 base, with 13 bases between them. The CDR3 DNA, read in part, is TGTGCCAGCAACCCGAGACAGGCGAACACTGAA. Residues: CASNPRQANTE. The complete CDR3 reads CASNPRQANTEAFF. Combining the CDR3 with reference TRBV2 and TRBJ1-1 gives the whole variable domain EPEVTQTPSHQVTQMGQEVILRCVPISNHLYFYWYRQILGQKVEFLVSFYNNEISEKSEIFDDQFSVERPDGSNFTLKIRSTKLEDSAMYFCASNPRQANTEAFFGQGTRLTVV.

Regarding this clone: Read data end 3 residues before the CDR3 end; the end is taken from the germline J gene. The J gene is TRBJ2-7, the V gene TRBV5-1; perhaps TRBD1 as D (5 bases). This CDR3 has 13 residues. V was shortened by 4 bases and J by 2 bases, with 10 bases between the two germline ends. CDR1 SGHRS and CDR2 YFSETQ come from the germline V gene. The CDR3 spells CASSMTATYEQYF. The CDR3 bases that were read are TGCGCCAGCAGCATGACAGCAACCTACGAG.